This T cell receptor beta chain is drawn from a study of neurological immune-mediated disorders. Comment on this clonotype: The junction shows a germline mismatch at one end, possibly a read error.

The authors made cDNA by 5'RACE with 10-nucleotide random UMIs. One entry per CDR3 protein, called by TCRdb with MiXCR from the 5' RACE reads. The sample includes about 62,000 distinct CDR3 sequences, under 5% of them seen just once. Germline V CDR1 and CDR2: MGHRA, YSYEKL. The CDR3 loop spans 15 amino acids. This sequence originates from a woman aged 50 to 60 with multiple sclerosis. The material sequenced was PBMCs. The genes are TRBV4-1 and TRBJ1-5; 12 nucleotides match TRBD1. The CDR3 bases are TGCGCCAGCAGCCACGGGGACAGGGGGCCTCAACCCCAGAATTTT. Its protein is CASSHGDRGPQPQNF.